This TCR beta chain was captured in a study of beta chain features in type 1 diabetes. About the study: Age, gender and cell yields were alike across patients and healthy donors. Study outcomes and limitations: Patients with type 1 diabetes showed fewer VDJ junction insertions and more deletions.

To note about this clone: Its antigen is as yet unknown.

The isolated RNA, all of it, was reverse transcribed, so expressed TCRB transcripts were what got sequenced. Generated by immunoSEQ multiplex PCR, the TCRdb table keeps only in-frame clones and is missing some. The sample lists about 360,000 clones, around 12% seen once, with around 0.015% in the top ten. Per donor, one heparinised blood draw averaged around 0.12 L. Each population that was sorted was more than 98% pure. This TCR was recovered from a man aged 18 to 29 in good health. What was sequenced was naive CD4+ T cells from blood.

CDR3 DNA: TGTGCCGGGACAGGGGCCTGGAATGAAAAACTGTTTTTT. Its translation is CAGTGAWNEKLFF. The gene calls are TRBV30 and TRBJ1-4; TRBD1 matches at 10 bases. The CDR3 covers 13 residues. Germline V lookup: CDR1 GTSNPN, CDR2 SVGIG (reference sequence). Germline trimming cut 8 bases from V and 5 bases from J; bases unmatched to any gene: 5.